Described below is a single T cell receptor beta chain sequence and its context. Regions amplified from RNA transcripts were the TCR beta CDR3 regions. HTBI primers drove first-round RT-PCR of the TCR CDR3. MiXCR, applied by TCRdb to the multiplex PCR reads, yields one record per CDR3 protein. The repertoire holds hundreds of thousands of distinct CDR3 sequences, with over 13% as singletons. Germline V lookup: CDR1 MRHNA, CDR2 SNTAGT. Trimming cost V 10 bases and J 0 bases, with 13 bases left between them. The CDR3 is made up of 15 amino acids. This specimen belongs to a study of T cells in Graves' hyperthyroidism and ophthalmopathy. Exclusion of a patient resulted from uncontrolled infection, other autoimmune disease, pregnancy or lactation.

The sample was blood. This clonotype originated in a man aged 50 to 60 with Graves' ophthalmopathy. The chain has TRBV6-4 and TRBJ2-6; D remains ambiguous. CDR3 nucleotides: TGTGCCACCCAGCAGGACGCCTCTGGGGCCAACGTCCTGACTTTC. This codes for CATQQDASGANVLTF.